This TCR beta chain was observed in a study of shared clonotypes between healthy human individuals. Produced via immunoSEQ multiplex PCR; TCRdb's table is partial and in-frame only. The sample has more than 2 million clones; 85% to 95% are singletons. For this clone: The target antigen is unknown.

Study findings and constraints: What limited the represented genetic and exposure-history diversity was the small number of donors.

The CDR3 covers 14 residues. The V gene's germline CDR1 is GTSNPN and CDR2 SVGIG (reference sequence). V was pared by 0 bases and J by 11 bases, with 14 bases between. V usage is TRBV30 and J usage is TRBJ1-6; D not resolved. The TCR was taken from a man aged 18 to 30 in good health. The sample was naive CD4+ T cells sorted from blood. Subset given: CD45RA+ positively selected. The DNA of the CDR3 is TGTGCCTGGAGTGTTTTGGAGAAATTAGCACCCCTCCACTTT. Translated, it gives CAWSVLEKLAPLHF.